This TCR beta chain was documented in a study of regulatory T cells in long-lasting Graves disease. Study-level background: The term persistent Graves' disease signified upward of 5 years on antithyroid drugs with positive TSH receptor antibodies.

Germline values: CDR1 ENHRY, CDR2 SYGVKD. V was cut by 7 bases and J by 5 bases, with 18 bases left in between. The CDR3 is made up of 16 amino acids. A note on this clonotype: The antigen is not known.

Time point given: persistent/refractory GD, antithyroid drugs over 5 years with positive TRAb. The TCR library was prepared using RNA isolated from PBMCs. Study observations and caveats: When disease was persistent, TRBV28, TRBJ1-2 and TRBJ2-5 were the favored segments.

Building of the TCR beta libraries involved iRepertoire HTBI primers and Arm-PCR of CDR3 regions. The authors' processing: Among the samples, 62 TRBV and some 13 TRBJ segments were identified. TCRdb independently ran MiXCR on the multiplex PCR reads; one entry per CDR3 protein. V and J calls and clone size were set by TCRdb, not the authors. Here the sample spans 450,000 or so distinct CDR3 sequences, roughly 23% being singletons. The chain joins TRBV10-3 to TRBJ1-6; D ambiguous. The clonotype originates from a female donor with Graves disease. The sequences come from peripheral blood mononuclear cells (PBMCs), collected when the disease was refractory, from a patient treated with antithyroid drugs. The CDR3 loop is CAIMTTSLGDNSPLHF. The CDR3 DNA sequence: TGTGCCATCATGACGACATCTTTGGGAGATAATTCACCCCTCCACTTT.